Sequencing of this TCR beta chain was carried out in a study of early T cells in non-severe SARS-CoV-2 infection. At the level of the study: With bulk RNA from unsorted whole blood as input, sequencing yielded unpaired chains.

TCRdb analysed the 5' RACE reads with MiXCR anew, one entry per CDR3 protein. The profile covers approximately 70,000 distinct CDR3 sequences, with 12% appearing a single time and 4.5% taken by the ten largest. CDR3 length: 15 amino acids. The V gene lost 6 bases and the J gene lost 3 bases, with 17 bases spanning the gap. CDR1 and CDR2 (germline): SEHNR, FQNEAQ (reference sequence). This TCR came from an adult who was a healthcare worker with PCR-confirmed SARS-CoV-2 infection or an uninfected control (not recorded which). J is TRBJ1-1 and V is TRBV7-9; weak D call: TRBD1 (6 bases). Sequencing was performed on whole blood. The CDR3 bases are TGTGCCAGCAGTTCAGGGGAGGCGGTCTACACTGAAGCTTTCTTT. Protein product: CASSSGEAVYTEAFF.